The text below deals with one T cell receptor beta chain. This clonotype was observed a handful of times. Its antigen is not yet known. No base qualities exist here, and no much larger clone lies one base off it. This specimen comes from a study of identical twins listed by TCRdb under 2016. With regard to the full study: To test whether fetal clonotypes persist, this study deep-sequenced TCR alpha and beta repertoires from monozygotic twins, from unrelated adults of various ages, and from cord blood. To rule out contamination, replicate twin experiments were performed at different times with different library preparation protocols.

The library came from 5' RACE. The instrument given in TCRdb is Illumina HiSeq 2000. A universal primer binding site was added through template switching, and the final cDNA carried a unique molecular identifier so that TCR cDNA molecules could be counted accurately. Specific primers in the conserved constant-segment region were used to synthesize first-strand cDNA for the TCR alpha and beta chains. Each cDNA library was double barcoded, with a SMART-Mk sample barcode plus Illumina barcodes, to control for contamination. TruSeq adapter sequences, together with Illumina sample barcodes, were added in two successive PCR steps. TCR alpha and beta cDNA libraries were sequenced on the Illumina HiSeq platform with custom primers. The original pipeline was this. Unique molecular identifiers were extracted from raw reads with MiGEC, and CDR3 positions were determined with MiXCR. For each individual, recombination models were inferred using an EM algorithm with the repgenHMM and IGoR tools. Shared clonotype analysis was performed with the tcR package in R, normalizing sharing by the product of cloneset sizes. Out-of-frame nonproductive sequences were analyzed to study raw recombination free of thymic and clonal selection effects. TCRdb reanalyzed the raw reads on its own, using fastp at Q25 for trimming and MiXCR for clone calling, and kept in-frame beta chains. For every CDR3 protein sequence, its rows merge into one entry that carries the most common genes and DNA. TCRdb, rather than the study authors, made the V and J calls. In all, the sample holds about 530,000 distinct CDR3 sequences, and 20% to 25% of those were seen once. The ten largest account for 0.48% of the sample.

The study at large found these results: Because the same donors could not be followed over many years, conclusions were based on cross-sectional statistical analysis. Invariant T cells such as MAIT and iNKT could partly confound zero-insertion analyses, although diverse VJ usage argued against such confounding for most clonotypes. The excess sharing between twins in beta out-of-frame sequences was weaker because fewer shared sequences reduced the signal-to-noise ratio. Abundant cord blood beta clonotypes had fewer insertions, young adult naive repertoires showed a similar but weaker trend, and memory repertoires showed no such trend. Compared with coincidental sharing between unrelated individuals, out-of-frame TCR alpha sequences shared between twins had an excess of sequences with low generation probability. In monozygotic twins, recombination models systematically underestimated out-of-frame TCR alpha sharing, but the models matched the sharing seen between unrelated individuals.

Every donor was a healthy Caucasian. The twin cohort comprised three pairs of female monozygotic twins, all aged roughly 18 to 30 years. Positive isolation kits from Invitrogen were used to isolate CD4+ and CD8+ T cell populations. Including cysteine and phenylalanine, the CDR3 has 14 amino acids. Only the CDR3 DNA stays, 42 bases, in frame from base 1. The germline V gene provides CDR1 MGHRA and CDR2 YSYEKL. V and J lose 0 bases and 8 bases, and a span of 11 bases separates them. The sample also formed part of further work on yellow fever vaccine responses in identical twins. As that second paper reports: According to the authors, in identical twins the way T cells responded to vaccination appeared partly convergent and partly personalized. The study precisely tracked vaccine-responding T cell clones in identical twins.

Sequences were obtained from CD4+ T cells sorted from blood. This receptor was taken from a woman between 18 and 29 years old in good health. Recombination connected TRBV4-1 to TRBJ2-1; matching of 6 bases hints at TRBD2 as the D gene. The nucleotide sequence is TGCGCCAGCAGCCAAGACGGGAGTGCGGATGAGCAGTTCTTC. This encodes CASSQDGSADEQFF.